A selection of T cell receptor beta chains follows, all from one sample in a study of blood T cell repertoires in COVID-19. This table comes from immunoSEQ multiplex PCR, and its TCRdb copy is limited to in-frame clones, with some not included. The table shows about 110,000 clones, with 60% to 80% occurring only once. Sequenced sample: peripheral blood. The source of these receptors is a woman over 75 with active or convalescent COVID-19. The CDR3 runs from the conserved cysteine through the conserved F or W. Each record gives: D gene, clone size, J gene, V gene, CDR3 protein, CDR3 DNA. A D gene is named only where the DNA matches it firmly. Clone size is stated in some rows and not others, as once, few, many or a class when expanded.

d_gene: NA; abundance: NA; j_gene: TRBJ2-7; v_gene: TRBV6-2/TRBV6-3; CDR3aa: CASSSNQGPGNEQYF; CDR3nt: TGTGCCAGCAGCTCAAACCAGGGGCCGGGAAACGAGCAGTACTTC
d_gene: NA; abundance: NA; j_gene: TRBJ2-1; v_gene: TRBV14; CDR3aa: CASSQGHHPNYNEQFF; CDR3nt: TGTGCCAGCAGCCAGGGGCACCATCCAAACTACAATGAGCAGTTCTTC
d_gene: NA; abundance: many; j_gene: TRBJ1-5; v_gene: TRBV7-8; CDR3aa: CASSLWGESNQPQHF; CDR3nt: TGTGCCAGCAGCTTATGGGGGGAAAGCAATCAGCCCCAGCATTTT
d_gene: TRBD1; abundance: NA; j_gene: TRBJ1-1; v_gene: TRBV18; CDR3aa: CASSPDREKIEAFF; CDR3nt: TGTGCCAGCTCACCAGACAGGGAAAAAATTGAAGCTTTCTTT
d_gene: NA; abundance: NA; j_gene: TRBJ2-2; v_gene: TRBV2; CDR3aa: CASQIGGPAGELFF; CDR3nt: TGTGCCAGCCAGATAGGGGGTCCGGCCGGGGAGCTGTTTTTT
d_gene: TRBD1; abundance: NA; j_gene: TRBJ1-6; v_gene: TRBV27; CDR3aa: CASSIRPGQGGSPLHF; CDR3nt: TGTGCCAGTTCCATCCGGCCCGGACAGGGGGGTTCACCCCTCCACTTT
d_gene: TRBD1; abundance: once; j_gene: TRBJ1-2; v_gene: TRBV2; CDR3aa: CASTDRARGYGYTF; CDR3nt: TGTGCCAGCACCGACAGGGCGAGGGGCTATGGCTACACCTTC
d_gene: NA; abundance: NA; j_gene: TRBJ2-3; v_gene: TRBV4-2; CDR3aa: CASSQARQSTDTQYF; CDR3nt: TGTGCCAGCAGCCAAGCGAGGCAAAGCACAGATACGCAGTATTTT
d_gene: TRBD1; abundance: NA; j_gene: TRBJ1-1; v_gene: TRBV6-5; CDR3aa: CASSYWGTGGTEAFF; CDR3nt: TGTGCCAGCAGTTACTGGGGGACAGGGGGCACTGAAGCTTTCTTT
d_gene: TRBD2; abundance: NA; j_gene: TRBJ2-1; v_gene: TRBV5-1; CDR3aa: CASSLVAGNNEQFF; CDR3nt: TGCGCCAGCAGCTTGGTAGCGGGAAACAATGAGCAGTTCTTC
d_gene: NA; abundance: NA; j_gene: TRBJ1-2; v_gene: TRBV5-4; CDR3aa: CASSLVGGPSGYTF; CDR3nt: TGTGCCAGCAGCTTGGTGGGGGGACCCTCTGGCTACACCTTC
d_gene: NA; abundance: NA; j_gene: TRBJ2-2; v_gene: TRBV7-9; CDR3aa: CASSLVEGYTGELFF; CDR3nt: TGTGCCAGCAGCTTAGTAGAGGGATACACCGGGGAGCTGTTTTTT
d_gene: NA; abundance: NA; j_gene: TRBJ2-1; v_gene: TRBV6-5; CDR3aa: CASSYSKWTNNEQFF; CDR3nt: TGTGCCAGCAGTTACTCCAAGTGGACTAACAATGAGCAGTTCTTC
d_gene: NA; abundance: NA; j_gene: TRBJ2-1; v_gene: TRBV7-2; CDR3aa: CASSSGTGYEQFF; CDR3nt: TGTGCCAGCAGCTCGGGAACAGGGTATGAGCAGTTCTTC
d_gene: NA; abundance: NA; j_gene: TRBJ1-2; v_gene: TRBV12-3/TRBV12-4; CDR3aa: CASSFVRVDGYTF; CDR3nt: TGTGCCAGCAGTTTTGTCAGGGTGGATGGCTACACCTTC
d_gene: TRBD1; abundance: NA; j_gene: TRBJ2-1; v_gene: TRBV5-1; CDR3aa: CASSDTGTGNEQFF; CDR3nt: TGCGCCAGCAGCGATACCGGGACAGGGAATGAGCAGTTCTTC
d_gene: NA; abundance: NA; j_gene: TRBJ2-7; v_gene: TRBV28; CDR3aa: CASSGGYMGDYEQYF; CDR3nt: TGTGCCAGCAGTGGGGGGTATATGGGAGACTACGAGCAGTACTTC
d_gene: NA; abundance: NA; j_gene: TRBJ1-5; v_gene: TRBV18; CDR3aa: CASSPRAGLDQPQHF; CDR3nt: TGTGCCAGCTCACCCCGAGCGGGGTTGGATCAGCCCCAGCATTTT
d_gene: NA; abundance: NA; j_gene: TRBJ2-3; v_gene: TRBV9; CDR3aa: CASSAYHLAADTQYF; CDR3nt: TGTGCCAGCAGCGCGTACCATTTAGCAGCAGATACGCAGTATTTT
d_gene: TRBD2; abundance: NA; j_gene: TRBJ2-7; v_gene: TRBV5-8; CDR3aa: CASSFGSGSNEQYF; CDR3nt: TGTGCCAGCAGCTTTGGAAGCGGGAGCAACGAGCAGTACTTC
d_gene: TRBD1; abundance: NA; j_gene: TRBJ2-2; v_gene: TRBV30; CDR3aa: CAWSVGTGGIGELFF; CDR3nt: TGTGCCTGGAGTGTTGGGACAGGGGGTATCGGGGAGCTGTTTTTT
d_gene: TRBD1; abundance: NA; j_gene: TRBJ1-4; v_gene: TRBV5-1; CDR3aa: CASSSQGAFGEKLFF; CDR3nt: TGCGCCAGCAGCTCACAGGGGGCCTTTGGAGAAAAACTGTTTTTT
d_gene: NA; abundance: NA; j_gene: TRBJ1-2; v_gene: TRBV4-3; CDR3aa: CASSQDWGEGDYGYTF; CDR3nt: TGCGCCAGCAGCCAAGACTGGGGGGAGGGGGACTATGGCTACACCTTC
d_gene: TRBD2; abundance: once; j_gene: TRBJ2-3; v_gene: TRBV5-1; CDR3aa: CASSFPSGSTDTQYF; CDR3nt: TGCGCCAGCAGCTTCCCTAGCGGGAGCACAGATACGCAGTATTTT
d_gene: NA; abundance: NA; j_gene: TRBJ2-2; v_gene: TRBV7-6; CDR3aa: CASSLQRTNTGELFF; CDR3nt: TGTGCCAGCAGCTTACAGCGAACAAACACCGGGGAGCTGTTTTTT
d_gene: NA; abundance: NA; j_gene: TRBJ2-1; v_gene: TRBV18; CDR3aa: CASSPRAEYNEQFF; CDR3nt: TGTGCCAGCTCACCACGGGCAGAATACAATGAGCAGTTCTTC
d_gene: NA; abundance: NA; j_gene: TRBJ1-1; v_gene: TRBV24-1; CDR3aa: CATSASGVTEAFF; CDR3nt: TGTGCCACCAGTGCTTCCGGAGTCACTGAAGCTTTCTTT
d_gene: NA; abundance: NA; j_gene: TRBJ2-2; v_gene: TRBV5-1; CDR3aa: CASSPGVREELFF; CDR3nt: TGCGCCAGCAGCCCCGGGGTACGCGAGGAGCTGTTTTTT
d_gene: TRBD1; abundance: once; j_gene: TRBJ1-5; v_gene: TRBV4-1; CDR3aa: CASSQLTGLSNQPQHF; CDR3nt: TGCGCCAGCAGCCAACTGACAGGGCTAAGCAATCAGCCCCAGCATTTT
d_gene: TRBD2; abundance: NA; j_gene: TRBJ2-1; v_gene: TRBV5-8; CDR3aa: CASSFLPGTSGSRGFF; CDR3nt: TGTGCCAGCAGCTTTCTCCCAGGGACTAGCGGGTCCCGGGGGTTCTTC
d_gene: NA; abundance: NA; j_gene: TRBJ1-3; v_gene: TRBV5-6; CDR3aa: CASSLVRDSGNTIYF; CDR3nt: TGTGCCAGCAGCTTGGTTCGGGACTCTGGAAACACCATATATTTT
d_gene: NA; abundance: NA; j_gene: TRBJ1-2; v_gene: TRBV4-1; CDR3aa: CASSQAVRRGYGYTF; CDR3nt: TGCGCCAGCAGCCAAGCCGTTCGCCGGGGCTATGGCTACACCTTC
d_gene: NA; abundance: once; j_gene: TRBJ2-7; v_gene: TRBV5-1; CDR3aa: CASSLGGPVTYEQYF; CDR3nt: TGCGCCAGCAGCTTGGGTGGGCCAGTCACCTACGAGCAGTACTTC
d_gene: NA; abundance: NA; j_gene: TRBJ1-4; v_gene: TRBV15; CDR3aa: CATSRDPREGEKLFF; CDR3nt: TGTGCCACCAGCAGAGATCCCCGGGAGGGGGAAAAACTGTTTTTT
d_gene: NA; abundance: medium-sized; j_gene: TRBJ2-2; v_gene: TRBV2; CDR3aa: CASSVAGELFF; CDR3nt: TGTGCCAGCAGTGTAGCCGGGGAGCTGTTTTTT
d_gene: NA; abundance: NA; j_gene: TRBJ1-2; v_gene: TRBV6-6; CDR3aa: CASIRTGYGYTF; CDR3nt: TGTGCCAGCATCCGGACTGGATATGGCTACACCTTC
d_gene: TRBD2; abundance: NA; j_gene: TRBJ2-1; v_gene: TRBV24-1; CDR3aa: CATSDPGGGSEQFF; CDR3nt: TGTGCCACCAGTGATCCCGGGGGGGGGTCCGAGCAGTTCTTC
d_gene: NA; abundance: medium-sized; j_gene: TRBJ2-2; v_gene: TRBV7-2; CDR3aa: CASSPGVLNTGELFF; CDR3nt: TGTGCCAGCAGCCCCGGGGTTCTCAACACCGGGGAGCTGTTTTTT
d_gene: NA; abundance: few; j_gene: TRBJ1-3; v_gene: TRBV11-3; CDR3aa: CASSLVLFGSDHRNTIYF; CDR3nt: TGTGCCAGCAGCTTAGTGTTATTTGGGAGCGATCATAGGAACACCATATATTTT
d_gene: NA; abundance: NA; j_gene: TRBJ1-5; v_gene: TRBV5-6; CDR3aa: CASSQQGLPQHF; CDR3nt: TGTGCCAGCAGCCAACAGGGTCTGCCCCAGCATTTT
d_gene: NA; abundance: NA; j_gene: TRBJ1-1; v_gene: TRBV28; CDR3aa: CASHQDTEAFF; CDR3nt: TGTGCCTCACACCAGGACACTGAAGCTTTCTTT
d_gene: TRBD2; abundance: NA; j_gene: TRBJ2-2; v_gene: TRBV6-6; CDR3aa: CASSFSGAGELFF; CDR3nt: TGTGCCAGCAGTTTTAGCGGGGCCGGGGAGCTGTTTTTT
d_gene: TRBD1; abundance: NA; j_gene: TRBJ1-1; v_gene: TRBV3-1/TRBV3-2; CDR3aa: CASSHWDREGTEAFF; CDR3nt: TGTGCCAGCAGCCATTGGGACAGGGAGGGCACTGAAGCTTTCTTT
d_gene: NA; abundance: NA; j_gene: TRBJ1-5; v_gene: TRBV28; CDR3aa: CASSLGATGSLGPQHF; CDR3nt: TGTGCCAGCAGTTTAGGGGCCACAGGGAGTCTGGGACCCCAGCATTTT
d_gene: NA; abundance: NA; j_gene: TRBJ2-1; v_gene: TRBV18; CDR3aa: CASSPPHLASNHEQFF; CDR3nt: TGTGCCAGCTCACCACCGCACTTGGCTAGCAATCATGAGCAGTTCTTC
d_gene: NA; abundance: NA; j_gene: TRBJ1-3; v_gene: TRBV19; CDR3aa: CASSINAGMSGNTIYF; CDR3nt: TGTGCCAGTAGTATCAACGCAGGGATGTCTGGAAACACCATATATTTT
d_gene: NA; abundance: NA; j_gene: TRBJ2-3; v_gene: TRBV18; CDR3aa: CASSPFQVTGPTDTQYF; CDR3nt: TGTGCCAGCTCACCATTCCAAGTTACAGGGCCGACAGATACGCAGTATTTT
d_gene: TRBD1; abundance: NA; j_gene: TRBJ2-7; v_gene: TRBV2; CDR3aa: CASSRDRGFEQYF; CDR3nt: TGTGCCAGCAGCCGGGACAGGGGATTTGAGCAGTACTTC
d_gene: TRBD1; abundance: NA; j_gene: TRBJ1-5; v_gene: TRBV18; CDR3aa: CASSSLGQGYQPQHF; CDR3nt: TGTGCCAGCTCAAGCCTAGGACAGGGGTATCAGCCCCAGCATTTT